Listed here are 13 T cell receptor beta chains from one sample, sequenced in a study of radiation and T cells in renal cell carcinoma. Profiled with immunoSEQ multiplex PCR; TCRdb holds only in-frame clones, not every one. The profile shows roughly 140,000 clones, approximately 86% of them singletons. Documented time point: blood 2 weeks post-SBRT. As to treatment: 15 Gy SBRT to primary tumor, nephrectomy 4 weeks later. The specimen was blood, collected from a patient whose treatment included radiotherapy and nephrectomy. These receptors were collected from a woman in her fifties or sixties with renal cell carcinoma.

The CDR3 region has the DNA TGTGCCAGCACCGAGGGGGGTTACGAGCAGTACTTC. Its translation is CASTEGGYEQYF. This chain joins TRBV9 and TRBJ2-7; D tentatively fits TRBD1 or TRBD2 (6 bases each). The CDR3 has 12 residues. CDR1 and CDR2 (germline): SGDLS, YYNGEE. Deletions cut 6 bases from V and 4 bases from J, with 11 bases between.

Concerning this clone: The same CDR3 is also encoded by other DNA sequences in this sample. The chain recombines TRBV5-6 with TRBJ1-6; D gene unclear. The CDR3 spans 15 residues. In germline, CDR1 is SGHDT, CDR2 YYEEEE. The V end was cut by 4 bases, the J end by 1 base, with 9 bases between. CDR3 coding DNA: TGTGCCAGCAGCCTAGAAAGGTCCTATAATTCACCCCTCCACTTT. Its protein is CASSLERSYNSPLHF.

J is TRBJ2-2 and V is TRBV5-1; perhaps TRBD1 as D (5 bases). The germline CDR1 and CDR2 sequences are SGHRS and YFSETQ. V shed 0 bases and J shed 7 bases, with 13 bases lying between them. The length of the CDR3 is 15 residues. The CDR3 DNA follows: TGCGCCAGCAGCTTGGTGGCAGGGCAAGGCGGGGAGCTGTTTTTT. Encoded protein: CASSLVAGQGGELFF.

The chain employs TRBV5-1 and TRBJ2-3; TRBD1 might be the D (6 bases). This CDR3 has 15 amino acids. Trimming left V 1 base short and J 1 base short, with 10 bases between. Germline loops: CDR1 SGHRS, CDR2 YFSETQ. Here the CDR3 reads CASSLLGQGTDTQYF. CDR3 bases: TGCGCCAGCAGCTTGTTGGGACAAGGCACAGATACGCAGTATTTT.

This clone has only one observation. One end of the junction is discordant with germline, which a read error may explain. The genes are TRBV7-7 and TRBJ2-1; 9 bases line up with TRBD1. Germline V gene lookup returns CDR1 SSHAT and CDR2 FNYEAQ (reference sequence). The CDR3 runs 15 residues. CDR3 sequence reads: CASSSGTGSDNEQFF. The CDR3 DNA follows: TGTGCTAGCAGCTCAGGGACAGGGTCTGACAATGAGCAGTTCTTC.

As for this clone: Distinct nucleotide sequences in the sample also encode this CDR3. The chain employs TRBV29-1 and TRBJ1-3; D is possibly TRBD1 (6 bases). The V end lost 6 bases, the J end lost 3 bases, and 12 bases lay between the germline ends. CDR1 is SQVTM, CDR2 ANQGSEA, per germline. This CDR3 comprises 13 residues. CDR3 residues: CSVGGGSGNTIYF. As DNA, the CDR3 is TGCAGCGTCGGGGGCGGGAGTGGAAACACCATATATTTT.

The rearrangement joins TRBV6-5 to TRBJ1-5; D not resolved. The CDR3 is made up of 16 amino acids. V lost 3 bases and J 0 bases, leaving 12 bases between the germline ends. Germline V lookup: CDR1 MNHEY, CDR2 SVGAGI. The CDR3 protein is CASSYLGRGSNQPQHF. In DNA form, the CDR3 reads TGTGCCAGCAGTTATCTGGGGAGAGGTAGCAATCAGCCCCAGCATTTT.

V is TRBV14 and J is TRBJ2-7; D gene unclear. Germline V lookup: CDR1 SGHDN, CDR2 FVKESK. Trimming stripped 0 bases from V and 6 bases from J, with 9 bases between. The CDR3 loop spans 13 amino acids. In nucleotides, the CDR3 is TGTGCCAGCAGCCAAGAATTTCGATCCGAGCAGTACTTC. Amino acids: CASSQEFRSEQYF.

The chain is built from TRBV4-2 and TRBJ1-4, with 8 nucleotides matching TRBD1. The CDR3 is 15 residues long. V dropped 1 base and J dropped 7; count of bases not matched to a gene: 5. The germline gives CDR1 LGHNA, CDR2 YNFKEQ. The CDR3 sequence: CASSQAGGGGEKLFF. The CDR3 nucleotides are TGTGCCAGCAGCCAAGCAGGGGGCGGCGGTGAAAAACTGTTTTTT.

The J gene is TRBJ1-2, the V gene TRBV2; D possibly corresponds to TRBD1 (5 bases). The germline gives CDR1 SNHLY, CDR2 FYNNEI. V was shortened by 0 bases and J by 7 bases, with 12 bases between the two germline ends. CDR3 size: 14 residues. CDR3 in DNA: TGTGCCAGCAGTGAAGCGCTTCGGGGGGGTGGCTACACCTTC. This encodes CASSEALRGGGYTF. Based on the CDR3 plus reference TRBV2 and TRBJ1-2, the full variable domain is EPEVTQTPSHQVTQMGQEVILRCVPISNHLYFYWYRQILGQKVEFLVSFYNNEISEKSEIFDDQFSVERPDGSNFTLKIRSTKLEDSAMYFCASSEALRGGGYTFGSGTRLTVV.

This CDR3 is CASSRDRISFYTF. CDR3 sequence (DNA): TGTGCCAGCAGCCGGGACAGGATCTCCTTCTACACCTTC. This chain links TRBV5-8 with TRBJ1-2; TRBD1 aligns across 8 bases. CDR1 and CDR2 from the germline V gene are SGHTS and YDEGEE. This CDR3 is 13 amino acids long. With V trimmed by 4 bases and J by 10 bases, 9 bases remained unmatched.

The chain recombines TRBV7-8 with TRBJ1-5; D might be TRBD1 (6 bases). Germline CDR1 reads SGHVS; CDR2 reads FQNEAQ. There are 14 residues in the CDR3. The V end lost 2 bases, the J end lost 6 bases, and 11 bases lay between the germline ends. The CDR3 loop is CASSLRGSVQPQHF. Written as DNA, the CDR3 is TGTGCCAGCAGCTTAAGGGGGTCAGTTCAGCCCCAGCATTTT.

The J gene is TRBJ1-2, the V gene TRBV2; 12 positions match TRBD1. The V gene's germline CDR1 is SNHLY and CDR2 FYNNEI. V gave up 5 bases and J gave up 4 bases; unmatched junction bases: 5. CDR3 size: 15 residues. The DNA of the CDR3 is TGTGCCAGCAGTTCCGGGACAGGGGGCTCCTATGGCTACACCTTC. Amino acid sequence: CASSSGTGGSYGYTF.